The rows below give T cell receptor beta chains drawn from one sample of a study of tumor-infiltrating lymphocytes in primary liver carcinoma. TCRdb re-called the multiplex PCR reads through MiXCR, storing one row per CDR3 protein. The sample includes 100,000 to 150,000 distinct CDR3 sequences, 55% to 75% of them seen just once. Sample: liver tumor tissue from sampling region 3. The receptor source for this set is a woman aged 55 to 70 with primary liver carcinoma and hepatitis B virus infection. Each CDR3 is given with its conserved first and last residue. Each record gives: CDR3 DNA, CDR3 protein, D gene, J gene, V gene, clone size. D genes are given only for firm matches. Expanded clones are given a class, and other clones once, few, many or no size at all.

TGTGCCAGCAGCTCTGTACAGGGGAATATGCACGAACAGTTCTTC	CASSSVQGNMHEQFF	TRBD1	TRBJ2-1	TRBV11-2	.
TGTGCCAGCAGTTTAGACTGGGACAGGGGGAAATACGAGCAGTACTTC	CASSLDWDRGKYEQYF	TRBD1	TRBJ2-7	TRBV28	.
TGTGCCATCAGGTCGGGACAGGGAGTATACAATAAGCAGTTCTTC	CAIRSGQGVYNKQFF	TRBD1	TRBJ2-1	TRBV11-2	.
TGTGCCAGCAGTCCCGGGACAGCTGATAATTCACCCCTCCACTTT	CASSPGTADNSPLHF	TRBD1	TRBJ1-6	TRBV28	many
TGTGCCAGCATTATCGAAGAAATGAATACTGAAGCTTTCTTT	CASIIEEMNTEAFF	.	TRBJ1-1	TRBV6-6	.
TGTGCCAGCAGCTCAAGACTAGCGGGAACCGACACAGATACGCAGTATTTT	CASSSRLAGTDTDTQYF	TRBD2	TRBJ2-3	TRBV11-3	.
TGCAGTGCTGTGGCTACCCCTAAGCACTACTACGAGCTGTACTTC	CSAVATPKHYYELYF	.	TRBJ2-7	TRBV20-1	.
TGTGCCAACAACCGACAGGGGAACACCGAAGCTTTCTTT	CANNRQGNTEAFF	TRBD1	TRBJ1-1	TRBV11-3	.
TGTGCCAGCAGTTTCGGCGGGCGCCGGGATGGCTACACCTTC	CASSFGGRRDGYTF	.	TRBJ1-2	TRBV12-3/TRBV12-4	many
TGCGCCAGCAGCTCCTCCACCGGGACAGTCTCCTACGAGCAGTACTTC	CASSSSTGTVSYEQYF	TRBD1	TRBJ2-7	TRBV5-1	many
TGTGCCGGCAGTTCATATACAGGACAGCCCCAGCATTTT	CAGSSYTGQPQHF	.	TRBJ1-5	TRBV6-5	.
TGCGCCAGCAGCCCTACACGAACTGGGACAGTGACTAGGGGCGGAGATACGCAGTATTTT	CASSPTRTGTVTRGGDTQYF	.	TRBJ2-3	TRBV4-1	once
TGTGCCAGCAGTTTAGACAGTCGGTATACTGGAGCTTTCTTT	CASSLDSRYTGAFF	.	TRBJ1-1	TRBV12-3/TRBV12-4	.
TGCAGCGTCCAGAAGCCCGGGACAACCTACGAGCAGTACTTC	CSVQKPGTTYEQYF	.	TRBJ2-7	TRBV29-1	many
TGTGCCAGCAGTTACGGGCTAAATCAGCCCCAGCATTTT	CASSYGLNQPQHF	.	TRBJ1-5	TRBV6-5	many
TGTGCCAGCAGCCCTGGACTAGTGGGAGGCCGGTATTTT	CASSPGLVGGRYF	TRBD2	TRBJ2-3	TRBV11-2	.
TGTGCCAGCAGTTTATACGCTAGCGGGTCCTCCTACGAGCAGTACTTC	CASSLYASGSSYEQYF	TRBD2	TRBJ2-7	TRBV28	.
TGTGCCAGCAGGGGAGACAGCCTCTCCTACAATGAGCAGTTCTTC	CASRGDSLSYNEQFF	.	TRBJ2-1	TRBV28	.
TGTGCCACCAGTCGTACTAGCGGGAGTGGGATGGACGAGCAGTACTTC	CATSRTSGSGMDEQYF	TRBD2	TRBJ2-7	TRBV24-1	.
TGCGCCAGCAGCTTGGGGCCGACCCAGGAGACCCGCTACTTC	CASSLGPTQETRYF	.	TRBJ2-5	TRBV5-1	.
TGTGCCAGCAGCTCCGCGGGAGTAGGGGATACGCAGTATTTT	CASSSAGVGDTQYF	TRBD2	TRBJ2-3	TRBV11-2	medium-sized
TGTGCCAGCAGCTTAGCTCGAGCGGGGGCCCGAGAGACCCAGTACTTC	CASSLARAGARETQYF	TRBD2	TRBJ2-5	TRBV11-2	many
TGTGCCAGCAGCCAAGGGTACAGATATGGCTACACCTTC	CASSQGYRYGYTF	.	TRBJ1-2	TRBV14	many
TGTGCCAGCAACTTAGTGGGACTAGCGGGACTGACTGAGCAGTTTTTC	CASNLVGLAGLTEQFF	TRBD2	TRBJ2-1	TRBV11-2	.
TGTGCCAGCAGCTTAGGGGGCACAGGGGCCAACGACCTAACTTTC	CASSLGGTGANDLTF	TRBD1	TRBJ2-6	TRBV11-2	.
TGCGCCAGCAGCACCATCCGGCTGAGCGGGAGGGCCCGAGATACGCAGTGTTTT	CASSTIRLSGRARDTQCF	TRBD2	TRBJ2-3	TRBV4-1	.